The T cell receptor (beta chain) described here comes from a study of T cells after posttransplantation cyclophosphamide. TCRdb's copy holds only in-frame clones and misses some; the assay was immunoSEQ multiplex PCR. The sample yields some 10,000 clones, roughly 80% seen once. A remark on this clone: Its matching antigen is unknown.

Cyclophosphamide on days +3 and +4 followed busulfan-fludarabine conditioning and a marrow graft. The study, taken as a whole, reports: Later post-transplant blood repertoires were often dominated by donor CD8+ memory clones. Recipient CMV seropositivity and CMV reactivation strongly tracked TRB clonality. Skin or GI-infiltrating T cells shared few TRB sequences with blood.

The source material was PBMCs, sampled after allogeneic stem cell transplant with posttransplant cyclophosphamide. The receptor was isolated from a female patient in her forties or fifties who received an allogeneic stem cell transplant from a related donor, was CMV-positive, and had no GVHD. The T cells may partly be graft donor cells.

For the CDR3, the DNA is TGTGCCAGTAGTTATCGGGGGATTTACACCGGGGAGCTGTTTTTT. It specifies CASSYRGIYTGELFF. J is TRBJ2-2 and V is TRBV19; weak D call: TRBD2 (6 bases). Germline CDR1 LNHDA, CDR2 SQIVND (reference sequence). The CDR3 runs to 15 residues. The V end was cut by 5 bases, the J end by 3 bases, with 13 bases between.